This T cell receptor (beta chain) was observed in a study of blood T cell repertoires in COVID-19. Across the whole study: Italy, Spain and the United States were the sources of the convalescent and acute COVID-19 samples. Sample material is recorded as cDNA or gDNA derived from T cells, B-cell-depleted T cells, or PBMCs.

This clone was recorded a few times. While infection was still active, Seattle patients were enrolled and then followed longitudinally. Germline trimming cut 0 bases from V and 7 bases from J; bases unmatched to any gene: 5. The V gene's germline CDR1 is SGDLS and CDR2 YYNGEE. The CDR3 length is 16 residues. In the study's own analysis: Reference gene primers were amplified, and this amplification served to estimate nucleated cell counts. Libraries were prepared by immunoSEQ multiplex PCR; TCRdb keeps only in-frame clonotypes and omits some of them. V and J calls and clone size come straight from that table; D and trimming were deduced from the DNA. The data show about 170,000 clones, approximately 86% seen once.

This clonotype was sampled from a man in his 60s with COVID-19, enrolled during active disease. The sample was peripheral blood. V and J are TRBV9 and TRBJ2-2; 11 bases match TRBD1. The CDR3 region has the DNA TGTGCCAGCAGCGTAGACGGACAGGGGGCTGGCGGGGAGCTGTTTTTT. Protein sequence: CASSVDGQGAGGELFF.